These 12 T cell receptor beta chains came from one sample sequenced in a study of identical twins. TCRdb recomputed calls from the 5' RACE reads with MiXCR, one row per CDR3 protein. The data show under 900,000 distinct CDR3 sequences, 9% to 15% seen once. The data were also submitted as part of a second study, on yellow fever vaccine responses in identical twins.

The sample taken for sequencing was PBMCs. Receptor source: a woman aged 18-30 years in good health.

This clonotype was seen a few times. The chain is built from TRBV20-1 and TRBJ2-2; 12 positions agree with TRBD2. This CDR3 has 15 amino acids. The germline gives CDR1 DFQATT, CDR2 SNEGSKA (reference sequence). The J segment lost 4 bases and the V segment lost 5 bases, leaving 5 bases of the junction unmatched. CDR3 coding DNA: TGCAGTGCTGGGGCTAGCGGGGGGGCCACCGGGGAGCTGTTTTTT. Translating it yields CSAGASGGATGELFF.

This clonotype was recorded a few times. V usage is TRBV6-2 or TRBV6-3 and J usage is TRBJ1-3, with 10 bases matching TRBD1. J gave up 7 bases and V 6 bases, and 9 bases lay outside the gene matches. Germline V gene lookup returns CDR1 MNHEY and CDR2 SVGEGT. The length of the CDR3 is 15 residues. The CDR3 loop is CASRPTGGRGNTIYF. The CDR3 DNA sequence: TGTGCCAGCAGACCGACAGGGGGCAGAGGGAACACCATATATTTT.

In this sample, this clonotype turned up a few times. CDR3 in amino acids: CAISESSRGRGYEQYF. The CDR3 bases are TGTGCCATCAGTGAGTCTAGCAGGGGGCGAGGATACGAGCAGTACTTC. The genes are TRBV10-3 and TRBJ2-7; 8 bases map to TRBD1. V was pared by 0 bases and J by 4 bases, with 8 bases of the junction left unmatched. Germline assignment: CDR1 ENHRY and CDR2 SYGVKD. The CDR3 runs to 16 residues.

This clonotype was counted only a few times. The chain uses TRBV18 and TRBJ2-7; tentative D call: TRBD1 (6 bases). The CDR3 covers 14 residues. V was pared by 4 bases and J by 2 bases, with 12 bases between. Germline values: CDR1 KGHSH, CDR2 LQKENI. This chain's CDR3 is CASSRTDLAYEQYV. For the CDR3, the DNA is TGTGCCAGCTCACGGACAGACCTAGCCTACGAGCAGTACGTC.

This clonotype was seen only once. The V gene is TRBV10-3, the J gene TRBJ2-7; D ambiguous. Germline assignment: CDR1 ENHRY and CDR2 SYGVKD. Trimming stripped 0 bases from V and 2 bases from J, with 8 bases between. The CDR3 contains 14 residues. Here the CDR3 DNA reads TGTGCCATCAGTGAGTCGACACGGGCCTACGAGCAGTACGTC. Its protein is CAISESTRAYEQYV.

J is TRBJ2-7 and V is TRBV27, with 10 positions matching TRBD2. Looked up from germline, CDR1 is MNHEY and CDR2 is SMNVEV (reference sequence). J was trimmed by 2 bases and V by 5 bases; bases with no gene match: 6. The CDR3 sequence is 15 residues long. CDR3 DNA: TGTGCCAGCAGTGGATCTAGCGGGGGAACCTACGAGCAGTACGTC. Protein sequence: CASSGSSGGTYEQYV.

A few counts support this clonotype. The rearrangement uses TRBV10-3 and TRBJ1-6, with 11 bases that match TRBD1. Trimming at V came to 4 bases and at J to 8 bases, leaving 4 bases not matched to a gene. Germline loops: CDR1 ENHRY, CDR2 SYGVKD. This CDR3 contains 15 residues. As DNA, the CDR3 is TGTGCCATCAGTGCCGGGACAGGGGGTGATTCACCCCTCCACTTT. The encoded protein is CAISAGTGGDSPLHF.

This clonotype came up many times. CDR3 bases: TGTGCCAGCAGCCGGACTAGCGGGATCACCGGGGAGCTGTTTTTT. Translating gives CASSRTSGITGELFF. The V and J genes are TRBV7-9 and TRBJ2-2; 12 nucleotides agree with TRBD2. Germline V CDR1 and CDR2: SEHNR, FQNEAQ (reference sequence). J gave up 4 bases and V 5 bases, and 2 bases lay outside the gene matches. The CDR3 length is 15 residues. Supplemented by reference TRBV7-9 and TRBJ2-2, the full variable domain reads DTGVSQNPRHKITKRGQNVTFRCDPISEHNRLYWYRQTLGQGPEFLTYFQNEAQLEKSRLLSDRFSAERPKGSFSTLEIQRTEQGDSAMYLCASSRTSGITGELFFGEGSRLTVL.

This clonotype was observed a handful of times. This rearrangement joins TRBV5-5 to TRBJ1-1, with D hard to call. CDR3 length equals 12 residues. With 1 base removed from V and 5 bases from J, the gap between germline ends came to 6 bases. Germline values: CDR1 SGHKS, CDR2 YYEKEE (reference sequence). The CDR3 reads CASSLSMTEAFF. In nucleotides, the CDR3 is TGTGCCAGCAGCTTGTCGATGACTGAAGCTTTCTTT.

The chain is built from TRBV4-1 and TRBJ2-1, with 11 bases that match TRBD2. Germline V gives CDR1 MGHRA, CDR2 YSYEKL. The CDR3 covers 15 residues. V lost 2 bases to trimming and J lost 6 bases; unmatched junction nucleotides: 3. The CDR3 bases are TGCGCCAGCAGCCAACGGGGACTAGCGGCCAATGAGCAGTTCTTC. Translating it yields CASSQRGLAANEQFF.

The chain has TRBV12-3 or TRBV12-4 and TRBJ1-6; D gene unclear. V was pared by 3 bases and J by 6 bases, with 9 bases between. This CDR3 has 14 amino acids. CDR3 in amino acids: CASSLWSLNSPLHF. CDR3 coding DNA: TGTGCCAGCAGTTTGTGGAGCCTTAATTCACCCCTCCACTTT.

The gene calls are TRBV28 and TRBJ2-5, with a tentative D call TRBD2 (5 bases). V was trimmed by 7 bases and J by 5 bases, leaving 14 bases between them. This CDR3 is built from 13 residues. Germline V gene sequence: CDR1 MDHEN, CDR2 SYDVKM. CDR3 DNA: TGTGCCAGCAAGTTCCCGGGCGGGGAGACCCAGTACTTC. Encoded protein: CASKFPGGETQYF.